This T cell receptor beta chain appears in the sequencing data of a study of blood T cell repertoires in COVID-19 (TCRdb year 2020). Context from the whole study: Samples covering the acute and convalescent phases of COVID-19 were provided by collaborators in the United States, Italy and Spain. HLA class I and class II types, where available, came from metadata supplied by the sample provider rather than from assay-based typing. Subjects who had been exposed to COVID-19, were actively infected with it, or had recovered from it provided the deeply sampled blood TCRbeta repertoires that made up the dataset. Nearly every sample came with metadata listing a de-identified subject ID, COVID-19 status, age in years and sex. The repertoires were released in a freely available public database meant as a resource for research on the immune response to SARS-CoV-2. Samples came from the ongoing ImmuneRACE study (first 160 participants) plus 1,254 subjects from 6 global collaborators. The material from the prospective study consisted of cDNA or gDNA derived from T cells, B-cell-depleted T cells, or PBMCs. On the study overall, not on this receptor specifically: The quantity of clinical and demographic metadata differed by source and by participant and was supplied without curation.

CDR1 SEHNR and CDR2 FQNEAQ were looked up in the germline V gene (reference sequence). V lost 5 bases and J lost 4 bases, and the count of bases not matched to a germline gene is 10. Spanning cysteine to phenylalanine, the CDR3 consists of 18 amino acids. Only the CDR3 portion is preserved as DNA: 54 bases, with reading frame beginning at the first base. Collaborating institutions collected whole blood in K2EDTA tubes following their own protocols. For TCRbeta analysis, collaborators shipped samples as frozen whole blood, isolated PBMCs, or DNA extracted from either of those sample types. To note about this clone: No cognate antigen has been identified for it. The record has no base qualities; no much larger clone is one base away.

TCRbeta CDR3 regions were amplified from genomic DNA using the immunoSEQ Assay, a bias-controlled multiplex PCR. As for the authors' bioinformatics: The number of nucleated cells in each sample was estimated from the amplification of reference gene primers within the assay. To quantify the absolute abundance of each unique TCRbeta CDR3 rearrangement, sequence reads were collapsed and filtered. For each sample, productive Simpson clonality was calculated as the square root of Simpson's diversity index across productive rearrangements. This is the immuneACCESS table as TCRdb keeps it, with only in-frame sequences that have V and J called. A part of the clones is gone; compared with another copy, unresolved V genes explain less than half, and the rest is unexplained. D and trimming were read from the DNA, whereas the V and J calls and clone size are those reported in that table. This sample is represented by about 88,000 clones; 80% to 90% of them were singletons. The ten largest clones add up to approximately 5.2% of the sample.

The receptor was derived from an elderly woman with active COVID-19. Here the chain combines TRBV7-9 and TRBJ2-2; TRBD2 lines up with 13 middle nucleotides. Sequencing was done on a sample of peripheral blood. The CDR3 is CASSARTSGRIGTGELFF. The DNA reads TGTGCCAGCAGCGCCCGGACTAGCGGGAGAATCGGCACCGGGGAGCTGTTTTTT.